Below, 23 T cell receptor beta chains from the same sample are listed, as sequenced in a study of T cell responses to AZD1222 COVID-19 vaccine. The method was immunoSEQ multiplex PCR; TCRdb's version includes in-frame clones alone and lacks a portion of them. The data show 150,000 to 200,000 clones, with approximately 88% seen just once and more than 4% held by the top ten. The sequencing used peripheral blood, collected 28 days after the second AZD1222 dose. Receptor source: an adult who received the AZD1222 COVID-19 vaccine.

The chain carries TRBV30 and TRBJ1-5; 9 bases agree with TRBD1. Germline CDR1 and CDR2: GTSNPN and SVGIG (reference sequence). CDR3 length equals 15 residues. The V and J ends lost 1 base and 4 bases, in that order; junction bases with no gene match: 5. In nucleotides, the CDR3 is TGTGCCTGGAGTGGGGACAGGGCGGGAAATCAGCCCCAGCATTTT. This translates into CAWSGDRAGNQPQHF.

With regard to this clone: Different DNA sequences within this sample yield the same CDR3. The genes are TRBV10-3 and TRBJ1-2; D is uncertain. Per germline, CDR1 ENHRY and CDR2 SYGVKD. CDR3 length: 13 amino acids. V shed 3 bases and J shed 2 bases, with 7 bases lying between them. DNA for the CDR3: TGTGCCATCAGTGAATCAGGAAACTATGGCTACACCTTC. This codes for CAISESGNYGYTF.

This clone was recorded once. The chain carries TRBV27 and TRBJ1-4; possibly TRBD1 for D (5 bases). The V end was cut by 5 bases, the J end by 5 bases, with 18 bases between. The germline V gene has CDR1 MNHEY and CDR2 SMNVEV (reference sequence). This CDR3 comprises 16 residues. Written as DNA, the CDR3 is TGTGCCAGCAGTACAACGGGAACAGGAGGGAATGAAAAACTGTTTTTT. Translated, it gives CASSTTGTGGNEKLFF.

The rearrangement uses TRBV27 and TRBJ1-4; D gene unclear. CDR1 is MNHEY and CDR2 is SMNVEV in the germline V gene (reference sequence). The CDR3 has 13 residues. Trimming left V 2 bases short and J 8 bases short, with 9 bases between. Here the CDR3 DNA reads TGTGCCAGCAGTTTAGGCCCTTGGGAAAAACTGTTTTTT. Its protein product is CASSLGPWEKLFF.

This clone was recorded a few times. The chain joins TRBV28 to TRBJ1-2; D is unclear. Trimming left V 2 bases short and J 13 bases short, with 11 bases between. This CDR3 is built from 11 residues. Germline loops: CDR1 MDHEN, CDR2 SYDVKM. In DNA, the CDR3 is TGTGCCAGCAGTTTAAACCAGATCAGCACCTTC. It encodes CASSLNQISTF.

This rearrangement joins TRBV29-1 to TRBJ2-7, with D perhaps matching TRBD1 (6 bases). Germline CDR1 is SQVTM and CDR2 is ANQGSEA. The germline V and J ends were trimmed by 3 bases and 6 bases, with 18 bases remaining between them. The CDR3 is 14 residues long. CDR3 coding DNA: TGCAGCGTTGAGACGGACAGTCGTGGCCGCGAGCAGTACTTC. This codes for CSVETDSRGREQYF.

V usage is TRBV4-1 and J usage is TRBJ1-6; D gene unclear. CDR1 and CDR2 (germline): MGHRA, YSYEKL. The CDR3 runs to 15 residues. V was trimmed by 0 bases and J by 14 bases, leaving 17 bases between them. The CDR3 DNA reads as TGCGCCAGCAGCCAAGATCCCCACGGGGATAGGGCCCTCCACTTT. Protein: CASSQDPHGDRALHF.

The rearrangement joins TRBV7-8 to TRBJ1-6, with TRBD1 as a possible D gene (5 bases). The V gene lost 1 base and the J gene lost 13 bases, with 14 bases spanning the gap. This CDR3 spans 14 amino acids. CDR1 and CDR2 from the germline V gene are SGHVS and FQNEAQ. In DNA form, the CDR3 reads TGTGCCAGCAGCTTAGGGGCAGGGCCTGGGCCCCTCCACTTT. This codes for CASSLGAGPGPLHF.

The sample holds one count of this clone. V gene TRBV20-1 combines with J gene TRBJ2-2; D remains ambiguous. The CDR3 extends over 13 amino acids. Germline CDR1 is DFQATT and CDR2 is SNEGSKA (reference sequence). V lost 3 bases to trimming and J lost 4 bases, with 9 bases between them. This CDR3 is CSASKPSTGELFF. In nucleotides, the CDR3 is TGCAGTGCTAGTAAACCCAGCACCGGGGAGCTGTTTTTT.

V and J are TRBV21-1 and TRBJ1-5; the listed D gene, TRBD1, was not tested against the DNA. TRBV21-1 counts as a pseudogene. This CDR3 comprises 18 residues. The CDR3 protein is CASSHKREDRGHNQPQHF. The CDR3 bases are TGTGCCAGCAGCCACAAACGGGAGGACAGGGGACACAATCAGCCCCAGCATTTT.

The V call is TRBV5-4, the J call TRBJ2-1; 12 positions match TRBD2. There are 15 residues in the CDR3. Germline CDR1 reads SGHNT; CDR2 reads YYREEE (reference sequence). V trimming: 4 bases; J trimming: 4 bases; junction bases outside the gene matches: 3. CDR3 DNA sequence: TGTGCCAGCAGCGTAGGGACTAGCGGGTACAATGAGCAGTTCTTC. As protein: CASSVGTSGYNEQFF. Full variable domain (remainder filled in from reference TRBV5-4 and TRBJ2-1): ETGVTQSPTHLIKTRGQQVTLRCSSQSGHNTVSWYQQALGQGPQFIFQYYREEENGRGNFPPRFSGLQFPNYSSELNVNALELDDSALYLCASSVGTSGYNEQFFGPGTRLTVL.

V is TRBV18 and J is TRBJ1-4; D gene uncertain. Germline loops: CDR1 KGHSH, CDR2 LQKENI. Deletions cut 2 bases from V and 7 bases from J, with 5 bases between. This CDR3 region has 12 residues. The chain's CDR3 is CASSPGIEKLFF. The DNA for the CDR3 is TGTGCCAGCTCACCAGGGATTGAAAAACTGTTTTTT. Full variable domain (remainder filled in from reference TRBV18 and TRBJ1-4): NAGVMQNPRHLVRRRGQEARLRCSPMKGHSHVYWYRQLPEEGLKFMVYLQKENIIDESGMPKERFSAEFPKEGPSILRIQQVVRGDSAAYFCASSPGIEKLFFGSGTQLSVL.

This rearrangement joins TRBV5-1 to TRBJ2-1; possible D gene TRBD1, 6 bases. The CDR3 covers 15 residues. The germline gives CDR1 SGHRS, CDR2 YFSETQ. V was cut by 0 bases and J by 6 bases, with 13 bases left in between. In nucleotides, the CDR3 is TGCGCCAGCAGCTTGGCTACAGGGTCGGGCAATGAGCAGTTCTTC. Translated: CASSLATGSGNEQFF. The full variable domain, its missing parts supplied by reference TRBV5-1 and TRBJ2-1, is KAGVTQTPRYLIKTRGQQVTLSCSPISGHRSVSWYQQTPGQGLQFLFEYFSETQRNKGNFPGRFSGRQFSNSRSEMNVSTLELGDSALYLCASSLATGSGNEQFFGPGTRLTVL.

The chain recombines TRBV7-6 with TRBJ2-7; 14 bases are a match to TRBD2. CDR1 SGHVS and CDR2 FNYEAQ come from the germline V gene. Unmatched junction bases numbered 6, after V lost 5 bases and J lost 3 bases. The CDR3 contains 16 residues. In DNA, the CDR3 is TGTGCCAGCAGCCTTGGGACTAGCGGGGGAATCTACGAGCAGTACTTC. Protein sequence: CASSLGTSGGIYEQYF.

The CDR3 DNA is TGTGCCAGCAGACAACAGGGGGGCTATGGCTACACCTTC. Protein: CASRQQGGYGYTF. The V gene is TRBV27, the J gene TRBJ1-2; 8 bases fit TRBD1. V gave up 6 bases and J gave up 4 bases; unmatched junction bases: 4. CDR1 is MNHEY, CDR2 SMNVEV, per germline (reference sequence). The CDR3 has 13 amino acids.

This chain joins TRBV27 and TRBJ2-1; possibly TRBD1 for D (6 bases). The CDR3 has 15 amino acids. Trimming shortened V by 2 bases and J by 3 bases, and 11 bases separated the two germline ends. CDR1 MNHEY and CDR2 SMNVEV come from the germline V gene (reference sequence). DNA of the CDR3: TGTGCCAGCAGTTTAGTGGGGGCCAACTACAATGAGCAGTTCTTC. Its translation is CASSLVGANYNEQFF.

The chain carries TRBV19 and TRBJ1-2, with TRBD1 matching 10 bases. Germline CDR1 LNHDA, CDR2 SQIVND (reference sequence). Trimming took 10 bases from V and 4 from J; bases not matched to a gene: 6. CDR3 length equals 13 residues. The CDR3 nucleotides read TGTGCCACCGCGGACAGGGGGGGCTATGGCTACACCTTC. Its translation: CATADRGGYGYTF.

A single count supports this clone. This chain links TRBV6-2 or TRBV6-3 with TRBJ1-4, with no clear D. The CDR3 sequence is 14 residues long. Trimming shortened V by 4 bases and J by 7 bases, and 13 bases separated the two germline ends. Germline V gives CDR1 MNHEY, CDR2 SVGEGT. CDR3 residues: CASSSTVRFEKLFF. The CDR3 bases are TGTGCCAGCAGTTCTACAGTAAGGTTTGAAAAACTGTTTTTT.

The chain carries TRBV6-5 and TRBJ2-7; D might be TRBD1 (7 bases). The V end was cut by 4 bases, the J end by 7 bases, with 23 bases between. CDR3 size: 16 residues. CDR1 and CDR2 (germline): MNHEY, SVGAGI. CDR3 DNA sequence: TGTGCCAGCAGTTGGGCGGGACAGAACGGAGATAGTGAGCAGTACTTC. Residues: CASSWAGQNGDSEQYF.

The rearrangement joins TRBV6-5 to TRBJ1-6; D not resolved. Trimming shortened V by 0 bases and J by 7 bases, and 7 bases separated the two germline ends. From germline, CDR1 is MNHEY and CDR2 SVGAGI. This CDR3 contains 14 residues. The CDR3 DNA reads TGTGCCAGCAGTTACTCCCCCGGGAATTCACCCCTCCACTTT. Translated, it gives CASSYSPGNSPLHF.

This chain uses TRBV29-1 with TRBJ2-1; D is undetermined. Germline V gene data show CDR1 as SQVTM and CDR2 as ANQGSEA. The germline V and J ends were trimmed by 5 bases and 6 bases, with 14 bases remaining between them. CDR3 length: 13 residues. The DNA for the CDR3 is TGCAGCGTTTTGGCAGGTAATAGCAATGAGCAGTTCTTC. Translating it yields CSVLAGNSNEQFF.

The chain joins TRBV12-2 to TRBJ1-2. TRBV12-2 is noted as a pseudogene. This CDR3 has 13 amino acids. The chain's CDR3 is CASRLRTAGGYTF. For the CDR3, the DNA is TGTGCAAGTCGCTTACGGACGGCCGGTGGCTACACCTTC.

The rearrangement uses TRBV12-3 or TRBV12-4 and TRBJ1-1; tentatively, D is TRBD1 (5 bases). CDR3 size: 13 residues. Trimming cost V 5 bases and J 7 bases, with 14 bases left between them. DNA for the CDR3: TGTGCCAGCAGTCCGTTGGGACCGTATGAAGCTTTCTTT. The encoded protein is CASSPLGPYEAFF.